This T cell receptor beta chain appears in the sequencing data of a study of CD8+ T cells in alopecia areata. About the study: Tofacitinib dosing lasted 6 to 18 months, which was then followed by 6 months off drug.

In alopecia areata patients, both lesional scalp punch biopsies and peripheral blood were collected. The CDR3 sequence is 12 residues long. V lost 7 bases, J lost 1 base, and 11 bases lay in between. Germline CDR1 reads SQVTM; CDR2 reads ANQGSEA. cDNA prepared by RNA extraction and subsequent reverse transcription served as the template for sequencing. Clones were read by immunoSEQ multiplex PCR, and TCRdb kept only the in-frame ones, dropping some. This table has 110,000 or so clones, under 40% appearing once. J is TRBJ2-7 and V is TRBV29-1; D is possibly TRBD1 or TRBD2 (6 bases each). The source of this sequence is a human donor with alopecia areata. Sequences were obtained from CD4+ T cells sorted from blood. CDR3 loop: CSARGPSYEQYF. The CDR3 DNA reads as TGCAGCGCCCGGGGGCCTTCCTACGAGCAGTACTTC.